This TCR beta chain is from a study of cytomegalovirus exposure and HLA in healthy donors. This clone was detected once. The PCR employed 60 Vbeta primers together with 13 Jbeta primers. Generated by immunoSEQ multiplex PCR, the TCRdb table keeps only in-frame clones and is missing some. There are approximately 160,000 clones in the sample; over 75% occur only once, and 1.3% lies in the top ten. Trimming took 5 bases from V and 5 from J, leaving 13 bases between them. The CDR3 extends over 14 amino acids. Germline CDR1 SGHAT, CDR2 FQNNGV. The V gene is TRBV11-2, the J gene TRBJ2-1, with a weak D call TRBD2 (5 bases). The receptor was isolated from a man aged 50 to 59 in good health and CMV-seropositive. The sequencing input was PBMCs. The CDR3 reads CASSVGLANNEQFF. The CDR3 region has the DNA TGTGCCAGCAGCGTCGGTCTAGCCAACAATGAGCAGTTCTTC.